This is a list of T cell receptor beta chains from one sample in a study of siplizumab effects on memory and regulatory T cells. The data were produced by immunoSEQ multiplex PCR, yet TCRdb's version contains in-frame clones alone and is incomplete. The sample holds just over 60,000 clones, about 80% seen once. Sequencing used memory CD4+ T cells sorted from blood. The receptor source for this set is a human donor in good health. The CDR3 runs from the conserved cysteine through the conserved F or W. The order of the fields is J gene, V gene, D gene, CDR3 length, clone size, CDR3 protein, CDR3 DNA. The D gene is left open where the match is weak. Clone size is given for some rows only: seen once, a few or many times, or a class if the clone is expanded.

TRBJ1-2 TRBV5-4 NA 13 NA CAAGGQGGYGYTF TGTGCCGCGGGAGGGCAGGGTGGTTATGGCTACACCTTC
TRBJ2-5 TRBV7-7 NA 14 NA CASSATGAQETQYF TGTGCCAGCAGCGCCACCGGGGCCCAAGAGACCCAGTACTTC
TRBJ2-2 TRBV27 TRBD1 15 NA CASSSGTVNTGELFF TGTGCCAGCAGTTCCGGGACAGTGAACACCGGGGAGCTGTTTTTT
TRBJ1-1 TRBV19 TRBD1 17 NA CASRPKDRGGGDTEAFF TGTGCCAGTAGGCCTAAGGACAGGGGAGGTGGGGACACTGAAGCTTTCTTT
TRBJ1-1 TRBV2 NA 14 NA CASRQGRMNTEAFF TGTGCCAGCAGACAGGGAAGAATGAACACTGAAGCTTTCTTT
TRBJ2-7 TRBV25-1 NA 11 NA CASSLSLEQYF TGTGCCAGCAGTCTTTCCCTCGAGCAGTACTTC
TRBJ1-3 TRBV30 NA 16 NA CAWSDKGAARGNTIYF TGTGCCTGGAGTGACAAAGGGGCGGCAAGGGGAAACACCATATATTTT
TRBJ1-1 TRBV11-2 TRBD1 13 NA CASSPHRGTEAFF TGTGCCAGCAGCCCCCACAGGGGAACTGAAGCTTTCTTT
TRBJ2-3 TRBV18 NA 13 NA CASSPPVRDAQYF TGTGCCAGCTCACCACCGGTGAGGGATGCGCAGTATTTT
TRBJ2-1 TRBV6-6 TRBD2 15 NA CASRGLAGGLVEQFF TGTGCCAGCAGGGGACTAGCGGGGGGGCTTGTTGAGCAGTTCTTC
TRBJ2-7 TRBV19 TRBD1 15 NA CASSLKDRGQGEQYF TGTGCCAGTAGTTTAAAAGACAGGGGGCAAGGCGAGCAGTACTTC
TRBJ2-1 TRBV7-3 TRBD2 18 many CASSPAPASGGVYNEQFF TGTGCCAGCAGCCCCGCCCCTGCTAGCGGGGGAGTCTACAATGAGCAGTTCTTC
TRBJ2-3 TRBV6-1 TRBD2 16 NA CASSESGLAGTDTQYF TGTGCCAGCAGTGAATCAGGACTAGCGGGCACAGATACGCAGTATTTT
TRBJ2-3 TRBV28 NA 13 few CASSPYLTDTQYF TGTGCCAGCAGTCCGTATTTGACAGATACGCAGTATTTT
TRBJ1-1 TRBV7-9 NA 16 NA CASSLGRGLVNTEAFF TGTGCCAGCAGCTTAGGACGAGGGCTCGTGAACACTGAAGCTTTCTTT
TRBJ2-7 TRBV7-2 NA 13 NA CASSMQQLPEQYF TGTGCCAGCAGCATGCAACAATTGCCCGAGCAGTACTTC
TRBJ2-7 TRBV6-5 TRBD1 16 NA CASSSHPGQGKYEQYF TGTGCCAGCAGTTCCCACCCCGGACAGGGAAAATACGAGCAGTACTTC
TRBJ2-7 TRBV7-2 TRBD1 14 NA CASSFSDRGYEQYF TGTGCCAGCAGTTTTTCGGACAGGGGTTACGAGCAGTACTTC
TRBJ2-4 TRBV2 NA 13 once CASTPTVVYIQYF TGTGCCAGCACTCCCACCGTGGTTTACATTCAGTACTTC